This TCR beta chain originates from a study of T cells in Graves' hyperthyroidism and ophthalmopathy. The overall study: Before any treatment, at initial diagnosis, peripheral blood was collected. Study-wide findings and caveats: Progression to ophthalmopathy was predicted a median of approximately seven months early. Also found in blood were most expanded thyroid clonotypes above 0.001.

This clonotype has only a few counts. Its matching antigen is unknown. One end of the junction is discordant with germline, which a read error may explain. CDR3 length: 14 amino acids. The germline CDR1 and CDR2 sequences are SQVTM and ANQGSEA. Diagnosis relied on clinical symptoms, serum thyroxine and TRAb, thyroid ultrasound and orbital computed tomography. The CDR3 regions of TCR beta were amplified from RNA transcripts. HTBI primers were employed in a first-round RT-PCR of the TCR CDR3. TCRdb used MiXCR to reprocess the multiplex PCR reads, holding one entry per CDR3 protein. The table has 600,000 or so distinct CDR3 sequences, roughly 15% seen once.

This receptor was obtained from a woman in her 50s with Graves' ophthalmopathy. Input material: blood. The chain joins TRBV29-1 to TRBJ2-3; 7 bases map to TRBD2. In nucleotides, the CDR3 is TGCAGCGTCGAAGAACTAGCGAGCACAGATACGCAGTATTTT. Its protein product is CSVEELASTDTQYF.